This T cell receptor (beta chain) was identified during a study of CD8+CD57+ T cells in acquired aplastic anemia. Study details: Average DNA yield from sorted CD4+ and CD8+ cells was roughly 3.1 ug.

Genomic DNA constituted the template upon which TCR beta VDJ and CDR3 profiling was performed. TCRdb re-derived calls from the reads in MiXCR, one entry per CDR3 protein. There are a few hundred thousand distinct CDR3 sequences in the sample; under 40% occur only once, and roughly 0.8% lies in the top ten. It was patients with CD8+CD57+ cell expansion by flow cytometry who were chosen for sequencing. Patient blood was sampled before any therapy had been received. On this clonotype itself: Its antigen remains unknown.

The CDR3 covers 13 residues. V shed 5 bases and J 3 bases; nucleotides not matched to a gene: 4. From germline, CDR1 is SGHTA and CDR2 FQGTGA. Whole-study findings and limits: Patients and controls shared 25 to 30 CD8+ CDR3 sequences, which appeared highly expressed in patients and within their immunodominant clones. Researchers reported that CD8+ Simpson's diversity was not significantly different in patients versus controls.

This TCR was recovered from a human donor with aplastic anemia. The chain is built from TRBV7-3 and TRBJ2-7; the match to TRBD1 covers 7 bases. Sequenced input: sorted CD4+, CD8+, or CD8+CD57+ T cells (not recorded which) from PBMCs. The CDR3 bases are TGTGCCAGCAGCCCGAGGACAGGCTACGAGCAGTACTTC. Protein sequence: CASSPRTGYEQYF.